The next 23 T cell receptor beta chains were all read from a single sample in a study of blood T cell repertoires in COVID-19. The assay was immunoSEQ multiplex PCR, and TCRdb's table has in-frame clones only and misses some. Found here are roughly 130,000 clones, about 80% of them singletons; the top ten hold approximately 16%. Source material: peripheral blood. The source is a man aged 60 to 69 with active or convalescent COVID-19.

CDR3 DNA sequence: TGTGCCAGCAGTCGGATGGGGGGCGAGCAGTACTTC. Protein: CASSRMGGEQYF. This chain links TRBV6-2 or TRBV6-3 with TRBJ2-7; D is perhaps TRBD2 (6 bases). The germline V gene encodes CDR1 MNHEY and CDR2 SVGEGT. This CDR3 is built from 12 residues. V was pared by 5 bases and J by 6 bases, with 11 bases between.

This rearrangement joins TRBV13 to TRBJ2-7, with 7 bases identical to TRBD1. Per germline, CDR1 PRHDT and CDR2 FYEKMQ (reference sequence). The V segment lost 5 bases and the J segment 2 bases; nucleotides outside the gene matches: 3. The CDR3 length is 13 residues. The CDR3 DNA follows: TGTGCCAGCAGCGTGGGGACAGCCTACGAGCAGTACTTC. It yields the protein CASSVGTAYEQYF.

The CDR3 loop reads CASSAETYGNSPLHF. CDR3 nucleotide sequence: TGCGCCAGCAGCGCCGAAACCTACGGTAATTCACCCCTCCACTTT. The V and J genes are TRBV5-1 and TRBJ1-6, with D unresolved. The germline gives CDR1 SGHRS, CDR2 YFSETQ. Trimming removed 4 bases from V and 6 bases from J, with 14 bases in between. This CDR3 comprises 15 residues. Drawing the rest from reference TRBV5-1 and TRBJ1-6, the complete variable domain is KAGVTQTPRYLIKTRGQQVTLSCSPISGHRSVSWYQQTPGQGLQFLFEYFSETQRNKGNFPGRFSGRQFSNSRSEMNVSTLELGDSALYLCASSAETYGNSPLHFGNGTRLTVT.

The V and J genes are TRBV10-3 and TRBJ2-2, with D possibly being TRBD1 (6 bases). Germline loops: CDR1 ENHRY, CDR2 SYGVKD. V was trimmed by 6 bases and J by 5 bases, leaving 19 bases between them. The CDR3 consists of 16 residues. For the CDR3, the DNA is TGTGCCATCAGCCGAGAGGGTCGGACAGCTACCGGGGAGCTGTTTTTT. Amino acid sequence: CAISREGRTATGELFF.

This clone has just a few counts. This chain uses TRBV7-3 with TRBJ2-2; D may be TRBD2 (6 bases). V dropped 5 bases and J dropped 3 bases, with 16 bases sitting between them. CDR3 length: 16 amino acids. CDR1 SGHTA and CDR2 FQGTGA come from the germline V gene. The CDR3 loop is CASSPTGAGDTGELFF. The CDR3 bases are TGTGCCAGCAGCCCTACGGGAGCGGGTGACACCGGGGAGCTGTTTTTT.

The chain couples TRBV6-5 to TRBJ2-1; TRBD2 matches 13 bases. The junction had 3 bases not matched to a gene; V was cut back by 7 bases and J by 9 bases. The length of the CDR3 is 13 residues. Germline assignment: CDR1 MNHEY and CDR2 SVGAGI. The CDR3 DNA sequence: TGTGCCAGCACCAGGACTAGCGGGAGTGAGCAGTTCTTC. This encodes CASTRTSGSEQFF.

The CDR3 sequence: CASSQGTGANYGYTF. CDR3 DNA: TGCGCCAGCAGCCAAGGGACAGGGGCTAACTATGGCTACACCTTC. The chain couples TRBV4-3 to TRBJ1-2; TRBD1 aligns across 9 bases. The germline gives CDR1 LGHNA, CDR2 YSLEER. With V trimmed by 1 base and J by 0 bases, 0 bases remained unmatched. The CDR3 covers 15 residues.

The rearrangement links TRBV7-2 to TRBJ2-1, with TRBD2 matching over 11 bases. The CDR3 totals 14 residues. Losses at the gene ends were 3 bases for V and 9 bases for J; bases not matched to a gene: 4. Per germline, CDR1 SGHTA and CDR2 FQGNSA. CDR3 amino acids: CASSFLAGGREQFF. CDR3 bases: TGTGCCAGCAGCTTCCTAGCGGGAGGACGTGAGCAGTTCTTC.

The CDR3 loop reads CRVAGIIGYTF. The CDR3, as DNA: TGCCGAGTGGCAGGGATAATCGGCTACACCTTC. The gene calls are TRBV20-1 and TRBJ1-2; maybe TRBD1 (5 bases). This CDR3 contains 11 residues. Germline assignment: CDR1 DFQATT and CDR2 SNEGSKA (reference sequence).

The genes are TRBV5-5 and TRBJ2-5, with D possibly being TRBD2 (6 bases). V was cut by 4 bases and J by 2 bases, with 9 bases left in between. The CDR3 length is 13 residues. Germline V gene sequence: CDR1 SGHKS, CDR2 YYEKEE (reference sequence). CDR3 sequence reads: CASSQEGQETQYF. CDR3 nucleotides: TGTGCCAGCAGCCAGGAGGGACAAGAGACCCAGTACTTC.

This chain uses TRBV2 with TRBJ2-3, with D perhaps matching TRBD2 (5 bases). CDR3 length: 19 residues. The germline V gene encodes CDR1 SNHLY and CDR2 FYNNEI. V dropped 3 bases and J dropped 4 bases, with 26 bases sitting between them. The CDR3 region has the DNA TGTGCCAGCAGTGATGTGGAGCCCGGGCCGACCATCGGGGCAGATACGCAGTATTTT. Translation gives CASSDVEPGPTIGADTQYF.

This rearrangement joins TRBV6-2 or TRBV6-3 to TRBJ1-5; D ambiguous. The CDR3 is 13 amino acids. Germline lookup yields CDR1 MNHEY and CDR2 SVGEGT. With 2 bases removed from V and 0 bases from J, the gap between germline ends came to 2 bases. CDR3: CASSYLSNQPQHF. CDR3 DNA: TGTGCCAGCAGTTACCTTAGCAATCAGCCCCAGCATTTT.

The gene calls are TRBV29-1 and TRBJ1-2, with 7 bases matching TRBD1. The V gene end was trimmed by 5 bases and the J gene end by 4 bases; junction bases not matched to a gene: 4. Germline V gene lookup returns CDR1 SQVTM and CDR2 ANQGSEA. The length of the CDR3 is 12 residues. The CDR3 is CSVNRQGYGYTF. CDR3 bases: TGCAGCGTTAACAGACAGGGCTATGGCTACACCTTC.

This clone was seen only once. J is TRBJ1-3 and V is TRBV12-3 or TRBV12-4; D is undetermined. Trimming stripped 9 bases from V and 6 bases from J, with 15 bases between. The CDR3 sequence is 13 residues long. CDR3 nucleotide sequence: TGTGCCAGTAAGAAGGAGGGAGAAAACACCATATATTTT. Translation: CASKKEGENTIYF.

The chain joins TRBV4-1 to TRBJ2-7, with 7 bases identical to TRBD1. The germline V gene encodes CDR1 MGHRA and CDR2 YSYEKL. Trimming at V came to 1 base and at J to 2 bases, leaving 5 bases not matched to a gene. This CDR3 has 15 residues. The CDR3 loop reads CASSQGGQGAYEQYF. The DNA for the CDR3 is TGCGCCAGCAGCCAAGGGGGCCAGGGGGCCTACGAGCAGTACTTC.

The chain uses TRBV18 and TRBJ2-3; D gene uncertain. Germline V gives CDR1 KGHSH, CDR2 LQKENI. V was pared by 2 bases and J by 9 bases, with 12 bases between. CDR3 length: 13 residues. The chain's CDR3 is CASSPMDSETQYF. The CDR3 DNA reads as TGTGCCAGCTCACCAATGGATTCGGAGACGCAGTATTTT.

This clone was recorded many times. This chain uses TRBV28 with TRBJ1-2; D is unclear. Trimming stripped 2 bases from V and 2 bases from J, with 12 bases between. The germline V gene has CDR1 MDHEN and CDR2 SYDVKM. The CDR3 has 15 amino acids. This CDR3 is CASSLRQVNNYGYTF. The CDR3 region has the DNA TGTGCCAGCAGTTTAAGGCAGGTTAACAACTATGGCTACACCTTC.

The V call is TRBV29-1, the J call TRBJ1-2; 8 bases agree with TRBD1. J lost 7 bases, V lost 1 base, and 5 bases had no gene match. The CDR3 runs to 13 residues. The germline gives CDR1 SQVTM, CDR2 ANQGSEA. The CDR3 region is CSVEAGQGSGYTF. The DNA for the CDR3 is TGCAGCGTTGAAGCAGGACAGGGCTCTGGCTACACCTTC.

V gene TRBV12-3 or TRBV12-4 combines with J gene TRBJ1-5; a weak D match, TRBD1 (5 bases). CDR3 length: 12 amino acids. V lost 8 bases and J 8 bases, leaving 13 bases between the germline ends. Here the CDR3 DNA reads TGTGCCAGCCGGTTTGGGGGGGAGCCCCAGCATTTT. This sequence encodes CASRFGGEPQHF.

This clone turned up a few times. At the DNA level, this CDR3 is encoded by other sequences in the same sample as well. V gene TRBV27 combines with J gene TRBJ2-3, with 9 bases matching TRBD1. The CDR3 has 15 amino acids. V shed 6 bases and J 1 base; nucleotides not matched to a gene: 5. Germline loops: CDR1 MNHEY, CDR2 SMNVEV (reference sequence). The CDR3 DNA reads TGTGCCAGCAGCTCTCGGACAGGGGGCACAGATACGCAGTATTTT. Its translation: CASSSRTGGTDTQYF.

The V and J genes are TRBV24-1 and TRBJ2-1, with 9 nucleotides matching TRBD1. The ends lost 4 bases at V and 7 bases at J; junction bases unmatched: 7. The CDR3 consists of 15 residues. The V gene's germline CDR1 is KGHDR and CDR2 SFDVKD. The CDR3 bases are TGTGCCACCAGTGACAGGGACAGGGTAAAGAATGAGCAGTTCTTC. Translated: CATSDRDRVKNEQFF.

The J gene is TRBJ2-7, the V gene TRBV18; D is possibly TRBD1 (6 bases). Deletions cut 0 bases from V and 2 bases from J, with 11 bases between. The CDR3 contains 15 residues. Germline CDR1 reads KGHSH; CDR2 reads LQKENI. The CDR3 here is CASSPPTTGPYEQYF. The CDR3 DNA is TGTGCCAGCTCACCACCGACGACAGGCCCCTACGAGCAGTACTTC.

The rearrangement links TRBV25-1 to TRBJ2-5; 7 nucleotides agree with TRBD2. The J segment lost 4 bases and the V segment lost 5 bases, leaving 13 bases of the junction unmatched. CDR3 size: 16 residues. CDR1 is MGHDK, CDR2 SYGVNS, per germline. The CDR3 DNA follows: TGTGCCAGCAGTCCAAGCCTCGCGGGAGCAGGAGAGACCCAGTACTTC. Its translation: CASSPSLAGAGETQYF.